This T cell receptor beta chain stems from a study of T cell clonality in common variable immunodeficiency. Broader study findings: Common variable immunodeficiency TCR beta sequences reportedly had fewer deletions and N-nucleotide insertions.

This clone was picked up many times. Its antigen is not identified. From the germline J gene comes the end of the CDR3, since the read stops 3 residues before it. The CDR3 contains 12 residues. Germline V gene data show CDR1 as SQVTM and CDR2 as ANQGSEA. Libraries were prepared by immunoSEQ multiplex PCR; TCRdb keeps only in-frame clonotypes and omits some of them. Recorded here are about 19,000 clones, none singletons. Most patients and controls had Caucasian heritage. Blood came from CVID subjects not ill and not taking immunomodulatory or immunosuppressive medication. Material for sequencing was peripheral blood mononuclear cells. The sequence was obtained from a human donor with common variable immunodeficiency. The chain uses TRBV29-1 and TRBJ1-2, with a tentative D call TRBD1 (5 bases). CDR3 sequence: CSVEDRAWGYTF. The part of the CDR3 DNA that was read is TGCAGCGTTGAAGACAGGGCCTGGGGC.